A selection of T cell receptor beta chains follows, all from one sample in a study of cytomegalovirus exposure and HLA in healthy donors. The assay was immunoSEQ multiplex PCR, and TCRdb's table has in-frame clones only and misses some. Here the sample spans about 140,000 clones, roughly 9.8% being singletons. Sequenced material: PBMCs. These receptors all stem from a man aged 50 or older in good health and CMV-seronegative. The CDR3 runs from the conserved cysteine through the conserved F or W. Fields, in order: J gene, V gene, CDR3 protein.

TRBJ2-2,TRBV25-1,CASSTSGRNTGELFF
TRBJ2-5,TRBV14,CASSQRRLETQYF
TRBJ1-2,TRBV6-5,CASSLRLSGGYTF
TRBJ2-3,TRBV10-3,CAISEHQATDTQYF
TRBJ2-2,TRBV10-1,CASSVSGNTGELFF
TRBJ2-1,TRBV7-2,CASSFPPPEDSAYNEQFF
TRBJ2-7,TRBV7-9,CASSPRLGLAGVGAYEQYF
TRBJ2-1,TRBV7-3,CASSLGIAAYNEQFF
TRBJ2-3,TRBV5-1,CASSRDTLTDTQYF
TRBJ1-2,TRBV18,CASSPTGGADGYTF
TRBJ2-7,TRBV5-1,CASRQGSAYEQYF
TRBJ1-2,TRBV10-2,CASSVDFSDGYTF
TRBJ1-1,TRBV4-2,CASSQVGGRSEAFF
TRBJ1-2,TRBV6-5,CASSSPPDGYTF
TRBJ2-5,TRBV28,CASSRGPLGTPETQYF
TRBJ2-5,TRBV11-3,CASSPGSVTETQYF
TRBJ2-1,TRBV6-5,CASSSQGVGSYNEQFF
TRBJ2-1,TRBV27,CASSFPGHGYNEQFF
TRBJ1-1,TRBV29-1,CSVEDSGGDSTEAFF
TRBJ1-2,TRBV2,CASSLRQRRQGANGYTF
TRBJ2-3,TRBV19,CASSPGQGTDTQYF
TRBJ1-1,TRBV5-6,CASSLKTGRAFF
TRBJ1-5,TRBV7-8,CASSIGTGLSNQPQHF
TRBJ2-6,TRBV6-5,CASRTGGTGANVLTF
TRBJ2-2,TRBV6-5,CASSFQRDPGELFF
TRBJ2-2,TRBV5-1,CASSQGNGHGELFF
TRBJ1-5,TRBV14,CASSQDRGLPQHF
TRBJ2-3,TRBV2,CASSEELAGGDTQYF
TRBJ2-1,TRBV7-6,CASSFRYSHRSSYNEQFF
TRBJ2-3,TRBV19,CASSPRGGQGRADTQYF
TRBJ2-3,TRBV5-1,CASSLTSGIPSTDTQYF
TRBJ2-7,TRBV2,CASRVTSGRADF
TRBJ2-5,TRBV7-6,CASSPRISTSGYQETQYF
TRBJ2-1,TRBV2,CASSPYSGGANEQFF
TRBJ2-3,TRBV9,CASKPGFSTDTQYF
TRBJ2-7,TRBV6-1,CASRESRGLIINEQYF
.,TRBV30,CAWGATVYEQYF
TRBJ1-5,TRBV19,CASTLGQPNQPQHF
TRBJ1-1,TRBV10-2,CASSAQSLRTGTEAFF
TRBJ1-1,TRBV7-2,CASSLNSAEAFF
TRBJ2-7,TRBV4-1,CASSQERTAGVYEQYF
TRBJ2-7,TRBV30,CAWSVDRRAYEQYF
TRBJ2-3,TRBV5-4,CASSHDYLDTDTQYF